Below, 6 T cell receptor beta chains from the same sample are listed, as sequenced in a study of blood T cell repertoires in COVID-19. Using immunoSEQ multiplex PCR, the repertoire was profiled, and TCRdb retains in-frame clones only, with some absent. The sample has about 160,000 clones, 81% seen once; the top ten hold roughly 5%. Sample: PBMCs or T cells enriched from blood (not recorded which). These receptors were obtained from a woman between 40 and 50 years old with acute COVID-19.

Details on this clone: Other DNA sequences in this sample translate to the same CDR3. The genes are TRBV5-1 and TRBJ1-2; the match to TRBD1 covers 7 bases. This CDR3 region has 13 residues. The V gene's germline CDR1 is SGHRS and CDR2 YFSETQ. Trimming removed 0 bases from V and 10 bases from J; junction bases left unmatched: 6. CDR3 sequence: CASSLVTGFDYTF. As DNA, the CDR3 is TGCGCCAGCAGCTTGGTGACAGGGTTCGACTACACCTTC.

Here the CDR3 reads CASSISYSLRSNQPQHF. Here the CDR3 DNA reads TGTGCCAGTAGTATTAGTTACAGTCTTAGAAGCAATCAGCCCCAGCATTTT. The rearrangement joins TRBV19 to TRBJ1-5, with D unresolved. The CDR3 runs 17 residues. Between the trimmed V and J ends, which lost 3 bases and 1 base, there was a span of 16 bases. Germline V lookup: CDR1 LNHDA, CDR2 SQIVND (reference sequence).

The rearrangement links TRBV12-3 or TRBV12-4 to TRBJ1-2; D is ambiguous. CDR3 length: 12 amino acids. The V gene lost 5 bases and the J gene lost 6 bases, with 10 bases spanning the gap. CDR3 in amino acids: CASSEASHGYTF. CDR3 bases: TGTGCCAGCAGTGAAGCGTCACATGGCTACACCTTC.

The V gene is TRBV5-4, the J gene TRBJ2-1; TRBD2 agrees at 8 bases. The CDR3 length is 16 residues. V lost 0 bases to trimming and J lost 4 bases; unmatched junction nucleotides: 6. Per the germline V gene, CDR1 is SGHNT and CDR2 is YYREEE (reference sequence). The CDR3 nucleotides are TGTGCCAGCAGCTTGGAGGCCGGGAGGGAATACAATGAGCAGTTCTTC. Its translation is CASSLEAGREYNEQFF.

The V call is TRBV19, the J call TRBJ2-5; perhaps TRBD1 as D (5 bases). Germline V CDR1 and CDR2: LNHDA, SQIVND (reference sequence). Trimming took 1 base from V and 3 from J, leaving 24 bases between them. The CDR3 length is 19 residues. The CDR3 sequence: CASSIGFPRQRNLEETQYF. As DNA, the CDR3 is TGTGCCAGTAGTATAGGTTTCCCGAGACAGAGAAACCTTGAAGAGACCCAGTACTTC.

The chain carries TRBV10-2 and TRBJ2-1; D perhaps matches TRBD2 (5 bases). Germline V gene data show CDR1 as WSHSY and CDR2 as SAAADI. The CDR3 loop spans 15 amino acids. The V gene lost 6 bases and the J gene lost 7 bases, with 19 bases spanning the gap. Here the CDR3 DNA reads TGCGCCAGCAGCCCGGGCCCCAAGGGAGTTAATGAGCAGTTCTTC. Its protein product is CASSPGPKGVNEQFF.